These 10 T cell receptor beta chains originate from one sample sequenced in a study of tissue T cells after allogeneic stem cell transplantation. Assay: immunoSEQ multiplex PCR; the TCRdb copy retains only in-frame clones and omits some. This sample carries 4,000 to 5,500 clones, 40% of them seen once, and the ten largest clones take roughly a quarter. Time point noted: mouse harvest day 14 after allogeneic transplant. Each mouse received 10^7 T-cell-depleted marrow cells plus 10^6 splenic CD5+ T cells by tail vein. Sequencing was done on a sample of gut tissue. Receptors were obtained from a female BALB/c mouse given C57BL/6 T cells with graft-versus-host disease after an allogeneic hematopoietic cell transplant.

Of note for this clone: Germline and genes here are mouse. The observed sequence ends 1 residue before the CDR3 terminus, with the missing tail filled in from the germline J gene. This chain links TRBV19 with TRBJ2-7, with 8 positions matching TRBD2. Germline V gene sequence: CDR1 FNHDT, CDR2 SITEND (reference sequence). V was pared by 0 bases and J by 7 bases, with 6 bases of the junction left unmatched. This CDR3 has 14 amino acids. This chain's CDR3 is CASSIGWGAREQYF. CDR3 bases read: TGTGCCAGCAGTATAGGCTGGGGGGCACGGGAACAGTAC.

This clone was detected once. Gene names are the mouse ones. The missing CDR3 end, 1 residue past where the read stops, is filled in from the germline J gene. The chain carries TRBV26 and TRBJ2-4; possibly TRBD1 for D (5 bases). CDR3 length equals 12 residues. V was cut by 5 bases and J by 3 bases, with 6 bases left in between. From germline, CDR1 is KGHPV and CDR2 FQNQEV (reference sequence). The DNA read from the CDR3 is TGTGCCAGCAGTAGGGGACAAAACACCTTGTAC. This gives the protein CASSRGQNTLY. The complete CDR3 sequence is CASSRGQNTLYF.

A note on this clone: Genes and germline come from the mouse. The sequenced part of the CDR3 DNA is TGTGCCAGCAGTCTGGCAAACACAGAAGTCTTC. Its translation: CASSLANTEVF. The CDR3 in its entirety is CASSLANTEVFF. This chain links TRBV26 with TRBJ1-1; D not certain. The CDR3 end lies 1 residue beyond the end of the read and is filled in from the germline J gene. Per the germline V gene, CDR1 is KGHPV and CDR2 is FQNQEV (reference sequence). The germline V and J ends were trimmed by 2 bases and 0 bases, with 1 base remaining between them. This CDR3 spans 12 amino acids.

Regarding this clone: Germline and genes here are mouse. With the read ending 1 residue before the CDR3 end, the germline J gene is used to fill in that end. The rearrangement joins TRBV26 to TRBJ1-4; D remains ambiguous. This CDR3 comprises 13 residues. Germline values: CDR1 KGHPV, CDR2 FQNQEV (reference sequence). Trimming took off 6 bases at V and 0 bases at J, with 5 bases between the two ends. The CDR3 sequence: CASRQISNERLFF. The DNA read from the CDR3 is TGTGCCAGCAGACAGATTTCCAACGAAAGATTATTT.

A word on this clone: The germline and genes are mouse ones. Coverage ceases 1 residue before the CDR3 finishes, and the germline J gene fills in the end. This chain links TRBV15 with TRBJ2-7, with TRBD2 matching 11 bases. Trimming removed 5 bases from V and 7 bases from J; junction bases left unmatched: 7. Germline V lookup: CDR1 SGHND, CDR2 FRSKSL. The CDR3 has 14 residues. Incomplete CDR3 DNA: TGTGCCAGCAGTCTCACTGGGGGGGCTGGAGAACAGTAC. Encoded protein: CASSLTGGAGEQY. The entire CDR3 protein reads CASSLTGGAGEQYF.

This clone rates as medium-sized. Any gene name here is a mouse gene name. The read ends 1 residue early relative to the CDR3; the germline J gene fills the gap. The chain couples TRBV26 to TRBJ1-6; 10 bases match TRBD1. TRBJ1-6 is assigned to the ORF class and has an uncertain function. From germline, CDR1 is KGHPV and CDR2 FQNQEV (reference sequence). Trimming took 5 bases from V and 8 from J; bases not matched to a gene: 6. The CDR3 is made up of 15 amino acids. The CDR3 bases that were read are TGTGCCAGCAGTGCGACAGGGGGCAGGGATTCGCCCCTCTAC. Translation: CASSATGGRDSPLY. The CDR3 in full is CASSATGGRDSPLYF.

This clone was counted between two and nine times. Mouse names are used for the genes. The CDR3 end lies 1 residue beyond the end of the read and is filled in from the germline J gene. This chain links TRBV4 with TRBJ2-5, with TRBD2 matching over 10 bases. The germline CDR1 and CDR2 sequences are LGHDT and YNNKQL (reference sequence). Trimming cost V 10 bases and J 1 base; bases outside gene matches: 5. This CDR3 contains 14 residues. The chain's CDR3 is CATTGGGYQDTQYF. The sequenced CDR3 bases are TGTGCCACAACTGGGGGGGGCTACCAAGACACCCAGTAC.

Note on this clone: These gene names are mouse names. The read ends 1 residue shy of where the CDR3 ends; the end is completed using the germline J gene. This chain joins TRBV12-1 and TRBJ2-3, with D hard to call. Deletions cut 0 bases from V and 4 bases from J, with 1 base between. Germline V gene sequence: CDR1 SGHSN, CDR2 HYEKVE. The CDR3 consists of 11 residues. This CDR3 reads CASSLTETLYF. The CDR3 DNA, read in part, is TGTGCCAGCTCTCTCACAGAAACGCTGTAT.

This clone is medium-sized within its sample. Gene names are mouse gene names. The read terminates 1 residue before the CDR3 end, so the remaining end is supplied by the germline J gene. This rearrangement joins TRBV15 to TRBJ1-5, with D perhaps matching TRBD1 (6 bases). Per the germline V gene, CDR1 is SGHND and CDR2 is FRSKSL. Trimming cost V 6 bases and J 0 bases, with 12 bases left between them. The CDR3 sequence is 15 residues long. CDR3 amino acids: CASRSGTNNNQAPLF. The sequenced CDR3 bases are TGTGCCAGCAGATCCGGGACAAATAACAACCAGGCTCCGCTT. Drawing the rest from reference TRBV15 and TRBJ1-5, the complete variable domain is DAGVTQTPRHEVAEKGQTIILKCEPVSGHNDLFWYRQTKIQGLELLSYFRSKSLMEDGGAFKDRFKAEMLNSSFSTLKIQPTEPKDSAVYLCASRSGTNNNQAPLFGEGTRLSVL.

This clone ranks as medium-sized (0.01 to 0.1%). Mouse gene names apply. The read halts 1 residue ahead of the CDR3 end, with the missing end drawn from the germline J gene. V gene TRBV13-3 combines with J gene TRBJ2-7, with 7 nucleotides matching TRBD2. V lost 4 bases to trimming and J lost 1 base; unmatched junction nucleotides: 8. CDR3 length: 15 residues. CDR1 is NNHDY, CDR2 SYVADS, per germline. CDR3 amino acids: CASSTRLGRSYEQYF. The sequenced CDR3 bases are TGTGCCAGCAGTACCCGACTGGGCCGATCCTATGAACAGTAC.